This is a list of T cell receptor beta chains from one sample in a study of T-cell memory formation after mild COVID-19. TCRdb recomputed calls from the 5' RACE reads with MiXCR, one row per CDR3 protein. The repertoire holds under 550,000 distinct CDR3 sequences, with roughly 18% as singletons. The source material was PBMCs or a T cell subset sorted from them (not recorded which). The origin of the receptors is a man aged 18-30 years who had mild COVID-19 (a few samples of this study predate the infection). Cell type and time point are not known. Both conserved end residues are part of each CDR3. A D gene is named only where the DNA matches it firmly. Clone size is not always given. Where it is, it says once, few, many or a class for expanded clones.

-	TRBV12-3/TRBV12-4	-	TRBJ2-5	CASSFELSGRETQYF	TGTGCCAGCAGTTTCGAACTTTCAGGGAGGGAGACCCAGTACTTC
-	TRBV12-5	few	TRBJ2-2	CASGGDENTGELFF	TGTGCTAGTGGCGGGGACGAGAACACCGGGGAGCTGTTTTTT
-	TRBV5-1	-	TRBJ2-5	CASSLVGAKETQYF	TGCGCCAGCAGCTTGGTAGGGGCCAAAGAGACCCAGTACTTC
-	TRBV18	-	TRBJ1-2	CASSPGHPWNYGYTF	TGTGCCAGCTCACCGGGGCACCCATGGAACTATGGCTACACCTTC
-	TRBV29-1	many	TRBJ1-1	CSVARNTEAFF	TGCAGCGTTGCAAGGAACACTGAAGCTTTCTTT
-	TRBV7-9	few	TRBJ2-7	CASSPTLGGLYEQYF	TGTGCCAGCAGCCCGACTCTCGGGGGGCTATACGAGCAGTACTTC
-	TRBV3-1	few	TRBJ1-1	CASSQDRADEAFF	TGTGCCAGCAGCCAAGATCGGGCGGATGAAGCTTTCTTT
-	TRBV12-3/TRBV12-4	few	TRBJ1-2	CASSLEGRSYGYTF	TGTGCCAGCAGTTTAGAGGGGCGGAGCTATGGCTACACCTTC
-	TRBV12-3/TRBV12-4	-	TRBJ2-7	CASSSRDVSYEQYF	TGTGCCAGCAGTTCCCGGGACGTTTCCTACGAGCAGTACTTC
TRBD1	TRBV6-2/TRBV6-3	-	TRBJ2-5	CAATGKETQYF	TGTGCCGCGACAGGGAAGGAGACCCAGTACTTC
-	TRBV29-1	-	TRBJ2-3	CSVERHGAGPDTQYF	TGCAGCGTTGAGAGGCACGGGGCAGGGCCAGATACGCAGTATTTT
-	TRBV10-3	-	TRBJ1-5	CAIDPGWAGSSSNQPQHF	TGTGCCATCGATCCCGGGTGGGCTGGATCCTCTAGCAATCAGCCCCAGCATTTT
-	TRBV7-9	few	TRBJ1-5	CASSRSGDYFSNQPQHF	TGTGCCAGCAGCAGGTCAGGGGACTACTTCAGCAATCAGCCCCAGCATTTT
TRBD1	TRBV10-3	many	TRBJ1-4	CAARTGENEKLFF	TGTGCCGCCCGGACAGGGGAAAATGAAAAACTGTTTTTT
TRBD2	TRBV7-2	many	TRBJ2-3	CASSLSGGDWTDTQYF	TGTGCCAGCAGCTTATCGGGGGGGGACTGGACAGATACGCAGTATTTT
TRBD2	TRBV5-1	few	TRBJ2-5	CASSLPPGGGETQYF	TGCGCCAGCAGCTTGCCACCGGGGGGTGGGGAGACCCAGTACTTC
-	TRBV6-5	-	TRBJ1-3	CASNSLDGTLGNTIYF	TGTGCCAGCAACTCATTGGACGGCACTCTTGGAAACACCATATATTTT
-	TRBV19	few	TRBJ1-2	CASSTRAGLSGYTF	TGTGCCAGTAGTACGAGGGCAGGATTGAGTGGCTACACCTTC
TRBD2	TRBV28	few	TRBJ2-1	CASSLYWLAGDNEQFF	TGTGCCAGCAGTTTATATTGGCTAGCGGGGGACAATGAGCAGTTCTTC
-	TRBV10-1	-	TRBJ1-2	CASSESRGLGFYGYTF	TGCGCCAGCAGTGAGTCGAGAGGGCTGGGATTCTATGGCTACACCTTC
-	TRBV9	many	TRBJ2-1	CASSVAGWDNEQFF	TGTGCCAGCAGCGTAGCTGGATGGGACAATGAGCAGTTCTTC
TRBD2	TRBV5-1	many	TRBJ2-5	CASSSAGTSVQETQYF	TGCGCCAGCAGCTCCGCCGGGACTAGCGTTCAAGAGACCCAGTACTTC
-	TRBV7-2	few	TRBJ2-7	CASSLAGVEYEQYF	TGTGCCAGCAGCTTGGCAGGGGTTGAGTACGAGCAGTACTTC
-	TRBV13	-	TRBJ2-3	CASSLKAGVTDTQYF	TGTGCCAGCAGCTTAAAGGCAGGGGTAACAGATACGCAGTATTTT
-	TRBV12-3/TRBV12-4	-	TRBJ2-3	CATKGAGDTQYF	TGTGCCACCAAGGGGGCGGGGGATACGCAGTATTTT
-	TRBV20-1	few	TRBJ1-1	CSAHPTGRATGTEAFF	TGCAGTGCTCACCCCACAGGGCGGGCAACGGGGACTGAAGCTTTCTTT
TRBD1	TRBV7-8	few	TRBJ2-7	CASTPGTGISHEQYF	TGTGCCAGCACTCCCGGGACAGGGATTTCCCACGAGCAGTACTTC
TRBD2	TRBV6-2/TRBV6-3	few	TRBJ2-5	CASSKDLAGGQRETQYF	TGTGCCAGCAGCAAGGACCTAGCGGGGGGCCAGAGGGAGACCCAGTACTTC
-	TRBV2	-	TRBJ1-1	CASWLQSNTEAFF	TGTGCCAGCTGGCTACAGTCGAACACTGAAGCTTTCTTT
-	TRBV12-3/TRBV12-4	few	TRBJ1-6	CASSFLVSPLHF	TGTGCCAGCAGTTTTTTGGTGTCACCCCTCCACTTT
TRBD1	TRBV14	few	TRBJ1-1	CASSFRQGVGNTEAFF	TGTGCCAGCAGCTTTCGACAGGGGGTGGGGAACACTGAAGCTTTCTTT
-	TRBV5-1	many	TRBJ2-2	CASSWDPNTGELFF	TGCGCCAGCAGTTGGGACCCGAACACCGGGGAGCTGTTTTTT
TRBD1	TRBV5-5	many	TRBJ2-5	CASWSGGQGLKETQYF	TGTGCCAGCTGGTCCGGTGGACAGGGTTTAAAGGAGACCCAGTACTTC
TRBD1	TRBV9	few	TRBJ1-1	CASSARDRERAFF	TGTGCCAGCAGCGCCCGAGACAGGGAGCGAGCTTTCTTT
-	TRBV15	-	TRBJ2-7	CATSLGLATYEQYF	TGTGCCACCAGTCTTGGGCTAGCGACCTACGAGCAGTACTTC
TRBD1	TRBV7-9	few	TRBJ2-1	CASSLVSTGNNEQFF	TGTGCCAGCAGCTTAGTTTCGACAGGGAACAATGAGCAGTTCTTC
TRBD2	TRBV3-1	few	TRBJ2-3	CASSPPSGGHTDTQYF	TGTGCCAGCAGCCCACCTAGCGGGGGACACACAGATACGCAGTATTTT
TRBD2	TRBV5-1	few	TRBJ2-2	CASSREGRGTGELFF	TGCGCCAGCAGCCGGGAGGGTCGAGGCACCGGGGAGCTGTTTTTT
TRBD1	TRBV7-9	-	TRBJ1-4	CASSHTGDGEKLFF	TGTGCCAGCAGCCACACAGGGGATGGTGAAAAACTGTTTTTT
TRBD2	TRBV5-1	-	TRBJ2-7	CASSPGGTSGGYEQYF	TGCGCCAGCAGTCCCGGGGGGACTAGCGGGGGGTACGAGCAGTACTTC
TRBD1	TRBV6-2/TRBV6-3	many	TRBJ2-7	CASSYHPGGISYEQYF	TGTGCCAGCAGTTACCATCCAGGGGGCATCTCCTACGAGCAGTACTTC
TRBD1	TRBV7-8	many	TRBJ1-3	CASSPPGTAGNTIYF	TGTGCCAGCAGCCCACCCGGGACAGCAGGAAACACCATATATTTT
-	TRBV5-1	many	TRBJ1-5	CASSPEGNQPQHF	TGCGCCAGCAGCCCAGAAGGCAATCAGCCCCAGCATTTT
-	TRBV30	few	TRBJ1-6	CAAGSSRSSPLHF	TGTGCCGCGGGGAGTTCCCGGAGTTCACCCCTCCACTTT
TRBD1	TRBV20-1	-	TRBJ2-3	CSADRGQIDTQYF	TGCAGTGCGGACAGGGGGCAGATAGATACGCAGTATTTT
TRBD1	TRBV7-9	-	TRBJ1-2	CASSPGTVLNYGYTF	TGTGCCAGCAGCCCCGGGACAGTGCTTAACTATGGCTACACCTTC
-	TRBV7-2	few	TRBJ2-3	CASSEWDTQYF	TGTGCCAGCAGCGAGTGGGATACGCAGTATTTT
-	TRBV19	-	TRBJ1-1	CASRWGGLDTEAFF	TGTGCCAGTAGATGGGGGGGGCTCGACACTGAAGCTTTCTTT
-	TRBV7-9	few	TRBJ2-4	CASSAHPGVKNIQYF	TGTGCCAGCAGCGCCCATCCTGGGGTCAAAAACATTCAGTACTTC
TRBD1	TRBV5-1	-	TRBJ2-2	CASSLVVTGGTGELFF	TGCGCCAGCAGCTTGGTGGTGACAGGGGGGACCGGGGAGCTGTTTTTT
TRBD1	TRBV4-1	-	TRBJ2-1	CASSPPRDRADEQFF	TGCGCCAGCAGCCCCCCCCGGGACAGGGCAGATGAGCAGTTCTTC
-	TRBV7-9	-	TRBJ1-1	CASSFTGHPEAITEAFF	TGTGCCAGCAGCTTTACGGGACATCCTGAAGCGATAACTGAAGCTTTCTTT
TRBD2	TRBV7-9	-	TRBJ2-5	CASIQRTSADETQYF	TGTGCCAGCATCCAGCGCACTAGCGCGGACGAGACCCAGTACTTC
-	TRBV30	-	TRBJ2-3	CAWIRAGITDTQYF	TGTGCCTGGATCAGGGCCGGGATAACAGATACGCAGTATTTT
-	TRBV20-1	many	TRBJ2-5	CSARDSASRDWETQYF	TGCAGTGCTAGAGATTCTGCTTCGCGCGATTGGGAGACCCAGTACTTC
TRBD1	TRBV7-9	-	TRBJ1-1	CASSPSLRQGVNTEAFF	TGTGCCAGCAGCCCTAGCCTTCGACAGGGGGTGAACACTGAAGCTTTCTTT
-	TRBV6-2/TRBV6-3	-	TRBJ1-6	CASSYLSGAARDAYNSPLHF	TGTGCCAGCAGTTATCTCTCTGGAGCGGCCAGGGACGCCTATAATTCACCCCTCCACTTT